This T cell receptor (beta chain) was retrieved from a study of shared clonotypes between healthy human individuals. Sequencing was performed with immunoSEQ multiplex PCR; in TCRdb, only in-frame clones are kept and a portion is missing. The repertoire consists of roughly 720,000 clones, with 90% occurring once and the leading ten covering about 34%. This clone was seen once. A much larger clone lies one base from this, so it may be a read error. V dropped 4 bases and J dropped 4 bases, with 2 bases sitting between them. The CDR3 extends over 10 amino acids. Germline CDR1 reads SNHLY; CDR2 reads FYNNEI.

The chain is built from TRBV2 and TRBJ2-7; D is unresolved. Sequenced sample: memory CD8+ T cells from PBMCs. The subset denotes: CD45RO+ cells pooled with CCR7-negative TemRA cells. This sequence originates from a man aged 18 to 35 in good health. Some clones in this sample may be carry-over from other donors' samples. CDR3 residues: CASSVYEQYF. CDR3 nucleotides: TGTGCCAGCAGTGTATACGAGCAGTACTTC.